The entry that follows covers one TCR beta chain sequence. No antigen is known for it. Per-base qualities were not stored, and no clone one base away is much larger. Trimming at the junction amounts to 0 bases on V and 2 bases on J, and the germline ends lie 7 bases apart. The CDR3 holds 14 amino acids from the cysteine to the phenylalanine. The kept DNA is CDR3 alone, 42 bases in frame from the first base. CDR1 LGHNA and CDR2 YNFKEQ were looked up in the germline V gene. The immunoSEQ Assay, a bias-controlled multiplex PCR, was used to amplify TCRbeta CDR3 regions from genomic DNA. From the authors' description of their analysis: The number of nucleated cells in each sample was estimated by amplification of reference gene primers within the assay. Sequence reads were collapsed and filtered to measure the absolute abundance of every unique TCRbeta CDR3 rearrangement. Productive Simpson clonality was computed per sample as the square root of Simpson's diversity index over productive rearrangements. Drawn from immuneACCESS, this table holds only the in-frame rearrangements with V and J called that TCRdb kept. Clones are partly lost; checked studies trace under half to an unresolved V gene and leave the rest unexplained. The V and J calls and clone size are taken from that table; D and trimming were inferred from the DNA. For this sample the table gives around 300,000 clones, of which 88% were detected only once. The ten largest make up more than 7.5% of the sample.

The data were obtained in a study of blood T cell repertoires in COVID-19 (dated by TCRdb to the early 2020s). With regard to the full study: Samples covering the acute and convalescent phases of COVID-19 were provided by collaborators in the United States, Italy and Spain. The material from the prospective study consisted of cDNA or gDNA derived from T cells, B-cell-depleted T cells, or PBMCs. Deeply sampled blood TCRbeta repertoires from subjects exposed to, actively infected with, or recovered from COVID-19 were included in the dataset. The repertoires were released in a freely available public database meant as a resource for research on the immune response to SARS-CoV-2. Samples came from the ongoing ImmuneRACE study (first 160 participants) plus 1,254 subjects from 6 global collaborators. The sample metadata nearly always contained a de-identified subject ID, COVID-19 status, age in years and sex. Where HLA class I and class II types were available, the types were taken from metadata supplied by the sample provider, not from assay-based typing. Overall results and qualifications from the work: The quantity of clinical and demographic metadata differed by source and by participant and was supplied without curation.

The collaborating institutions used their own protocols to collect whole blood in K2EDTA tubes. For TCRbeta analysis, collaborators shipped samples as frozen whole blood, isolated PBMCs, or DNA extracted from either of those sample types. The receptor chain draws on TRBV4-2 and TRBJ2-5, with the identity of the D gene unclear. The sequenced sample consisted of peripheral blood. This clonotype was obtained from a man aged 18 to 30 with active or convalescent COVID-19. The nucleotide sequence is TGTGCCAGCAGCCAAGAAGCACTGCAAGAGACCCAGTACTTC. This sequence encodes CASSQEALQETQYF.